Sequencing of this T cell receptor beta chain was carried out in a study of vaccination and CD4 T cells after COVID-19. The Oncomine TCR Beta short-read assay was what sequenced the DNA obtained from cultured CD4+ T cells. TCRdb processed the PCR reads anew with MiXCR; each CDR3 protein has one entry. The sample has around 6,600 distinct CDR3 sequences, 25% to 30% seen once. The germline V gene has CDR1 MGHRA and CDR2 YSYEKL. Trimming took 2 bases from V and 2 from J; bases not matched to a gene: 6. The CDR3 is 17 amino acids. Treatment reported: roughly 11-day PBMC culture with coronavirus spike peptide pools or control peptides (ViraFEST assay). The unexposed donor provided CD4+ T cells, which were taken before the COVID-19 pandemic (2011-2018). On this clonotype itself: Its antigen is unidentified.

The clonotype comes from a human donor in good health. The sample consisted of CD4+ T cells from blood, cultured in vitro. The genes are TRBV4-1 and TRBJ2-3; 11 positions agree with TRBD2. CDR3 DNA: TGCGCCAGCAGCCAAACCCTTAGCGGGGGGGACACAGATACGCAGTATTTT. Translation gives CASSQTLSGGDTDTQYF.